This T cell receptor beta chain was sequenced during a study of cytomegalovirus exposure and HLA in healthy donors. The study, taken as a whole, reports: In vitro experiments confirmed that three CMV-associated chains were specific for CMV antigens. Cytomegalovirus association was listed for under 200 TCR beta chains. Per a prior analysis, the majority of TCR beta V segments were productive roughly 90% or roughly 30% of the time.

Primers included in the PCR were 60 Vbeta and 13 Jbeta primers. This table comes from immunoSEQ multiplex PCR, and its TCRdb copy is limited to in-frame clones, with some not included. The sample lists around 180,000 clones, under 80% seen once, with less than 15% in the top ten. The V gene's germline CDR1 is SGDLS and CDR2 YYNGEE. The length of the CDR3 is 14 residues. V lost 3 bases and J lost 6, with 10 bases in between. As to this clone: Its antigen is unidentified.

Sequenced sample: PBMCs. This clonotype originated in a woman aged 45-65 years in good health and CMV-seropositive. V is TRBV9 and J is TRBJ1-6; no definite D call. CDR3 amino acids: CASSADMVNSPLHF. In nucleotides, the CDR3 is TGTGCCAGCAGCGCCGACATGGTTAATTCACCCCTCCACTTT.